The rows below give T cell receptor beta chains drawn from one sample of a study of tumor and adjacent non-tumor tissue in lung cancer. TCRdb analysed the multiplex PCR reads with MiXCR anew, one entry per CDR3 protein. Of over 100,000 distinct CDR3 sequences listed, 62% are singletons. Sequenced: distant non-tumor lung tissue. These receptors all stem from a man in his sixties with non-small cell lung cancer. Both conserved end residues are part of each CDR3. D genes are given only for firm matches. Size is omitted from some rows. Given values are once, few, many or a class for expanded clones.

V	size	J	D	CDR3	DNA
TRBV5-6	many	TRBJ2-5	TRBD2	CASSPTRRLAGGQETQYF	TGTGCCAGCAGCCCTACTCGACGACTAGCGGGAGGACAAGAGACCCAGTACTTC
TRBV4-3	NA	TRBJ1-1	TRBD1	CASTRDRVGGAFF	TGCGCCAGCACCCGAGACAGGGTGGGTGGAGCTTTCTTT
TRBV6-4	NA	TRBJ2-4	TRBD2	CASSDSGDYNEQYF	TGTGCCAGTAGTGACTCGGGGGACTACAATGAGCAGTACTTC
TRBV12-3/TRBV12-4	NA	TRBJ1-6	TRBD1	CATRGGTGDSPPHF	TGTGCCACCCGGGGGGGGACAGGAGATTCGCCCCCCCACTTT
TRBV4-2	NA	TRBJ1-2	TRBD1	CSSSQSSGTEVHYGYTF	TGTTCCAGCAGCCAATCTTCCGGGACAGAAGTTCACTATGGCTACACCTTC
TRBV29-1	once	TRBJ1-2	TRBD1	CSVVPGQGARDYTF	TGCAGCGTAGTCCCAGGACAGGGGGCGAGAGACTACACCTTC
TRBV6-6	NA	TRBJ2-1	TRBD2	CVSSQSGTSGRHEQFF	TGTGTCAGCAGCCAATCCGGGACTAGCGGGAGACATGAGCAGTTCTTC
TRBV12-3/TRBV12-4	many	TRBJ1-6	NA	CASSEGGQRNSPLHF	TGTGCCAGCTCAGAGGGGGGACAACGAAATTCACCCCTCCACTTT
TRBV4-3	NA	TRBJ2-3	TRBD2	CTSSQDIPTSGSTDTQYF	TGCACCAGCAGCCAAGATATTCCGACTAGCGGGAGTACAGATACGCAGTATTTC
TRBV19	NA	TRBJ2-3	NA	CASTLNGQGDMSQYF	TGTGCCAGTACCCTAAATGGACAAGGAGATATGTCCCAGTATTTT
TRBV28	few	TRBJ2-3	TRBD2	CASSSGVGGPGDTQYF	TGTGCCAGCAGTTCCGGAGTGGGAGGGCCGGGAGATACGCAGTATTTT
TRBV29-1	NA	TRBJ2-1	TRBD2	CSVVVAGTSGGMVRNEQFF	TGCAGCGTTGTCGTGGCCGGGACTAGCGGGGGTATGGTCCGCAATGAGCAGTTCTTC
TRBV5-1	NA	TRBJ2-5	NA	CASSILQGTQETQYF	TGCGCCAGCAGCATACTACAGGGTACACAAGAGACCCAGTACTTC
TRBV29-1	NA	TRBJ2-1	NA	CSVEMQDFYNEQFF	TGCAGCGTTGAAATGCAGGACTTCTACAATGAGCAGTTCTTC
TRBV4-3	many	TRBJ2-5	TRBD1	CASSQGQGGETQYF	TGCGCCAGCAGCCAAGGACAGGGTGGGGAGACCCAGTACTTC
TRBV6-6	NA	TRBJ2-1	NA	CVSSYSKGKVGATGYSEQFF	TGTGTCAGCAGTTACTCGAAGGGGAAGGTGGGGGCGACAGGATACAGTGAGCAGTTCTTC
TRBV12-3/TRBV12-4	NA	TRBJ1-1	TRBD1	CASRPKGGTEAFF	TGTGCCAGCAGGCCGAAAGGGGGCACTGAAGCTTTCTTC
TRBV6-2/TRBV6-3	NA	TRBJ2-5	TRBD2	CSSRATRESRESQYF	TGTTCCAGCAGAGCGACGCGGGAGTCGCGAGAGAGCCAGTACTTC
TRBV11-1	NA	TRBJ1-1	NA	CAISSPPRAEAFF	TGTGCCATCAGCTCACCACCAAGGGCTGAAGCTTTCTTT
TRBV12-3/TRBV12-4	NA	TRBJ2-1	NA	CASSLARELNRNNEQFF	TGTGCCAGCAGTTTAGCGAGGGAACTGAACCGGAACAATGAACAGTTCTTC
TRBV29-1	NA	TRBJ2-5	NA	CGGFGDSGFQESQYF	TGCGGGGGGTTCGGGGACAGCGGGTTTCAAGAGTCCCAGTACTTC
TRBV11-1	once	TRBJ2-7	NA	CANSSLGQPSYEHYF	TGTGCCAACAGCTCCCTCGGTCAACCCTCCTACGAGCACTACTTC
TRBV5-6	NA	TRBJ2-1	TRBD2	CASTPKLTSGYSYSEQFF	TGTGCCAGCACCCCCAAATTGACTAGCGGATACTCCTATAGTGAGCAGTTCTTC
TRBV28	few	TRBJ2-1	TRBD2	CASSPSGPSYNEQFF	TGTGCCAGCAGCCCTAGCGGGCCCTCCTACAATGAGCAGTTCTTC
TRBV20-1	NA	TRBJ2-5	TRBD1	CSARPPQGYQETQYF	TGCAGTGCTAGGCCCCCACAGGGGTACCAAGAGACCCAGTACTTC
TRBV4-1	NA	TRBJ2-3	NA	CASRPLGVQGEGTDTQYF	TGCGCCAGTAGACCCCTCGGTGTACAGGGGGAGGGGACAGATACGCAGTATTTT
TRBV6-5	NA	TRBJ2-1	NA	CTTSYKPGTVNEQFF	TGTACCACCAGTTACAAGCCAGGAACCGTTAATGAGCAGTTCTTC
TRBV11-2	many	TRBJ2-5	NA	CASSYGEEAETQYF	TGTGCCAGCAGCTACGGGGAGGAGGCCGAGACCCAGTACTTC
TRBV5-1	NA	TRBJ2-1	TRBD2	CARGQTGTSFHEQFF	TGCGCCAGAGGCCAAACCGGGACTAGCTTTCATGAGCAGTTCTTC